Detailed here is one T cell receptor beta chain. Generated by immunoSEQ multiplex PCR, the TCRdb table keeps only in-frame clones and is missing some. This table has about 30,000 clones, around 83% appearing once. These data come from a study of somatic mutations in cytotoxic T cells in rheumatoid arthritis. In the study overall: After diagnosis, patient blood (under 32 ml EDTA) was drawn right away, before any treatment was given.

Germline V gene data show CDR1 as MNHEY and CDR2 as SMNVEV (reference sequence). The CDR3 covers 13 residues. V shed 5 bases and J shed 3 bases, with 11 bases lying between them. This TCR derives from an adult with rheumatoid arthritis. What was sequenced was CD8+ T cells sorted from blood. The genes are TRBV27 and TRBJ2-7, with D uncertain. CDR3 bases: TGTGCCAGCAGTCCCACCGGCTTCTACGAGCAGTACTTC. Its protein product is CASSPTGFYEQYF.